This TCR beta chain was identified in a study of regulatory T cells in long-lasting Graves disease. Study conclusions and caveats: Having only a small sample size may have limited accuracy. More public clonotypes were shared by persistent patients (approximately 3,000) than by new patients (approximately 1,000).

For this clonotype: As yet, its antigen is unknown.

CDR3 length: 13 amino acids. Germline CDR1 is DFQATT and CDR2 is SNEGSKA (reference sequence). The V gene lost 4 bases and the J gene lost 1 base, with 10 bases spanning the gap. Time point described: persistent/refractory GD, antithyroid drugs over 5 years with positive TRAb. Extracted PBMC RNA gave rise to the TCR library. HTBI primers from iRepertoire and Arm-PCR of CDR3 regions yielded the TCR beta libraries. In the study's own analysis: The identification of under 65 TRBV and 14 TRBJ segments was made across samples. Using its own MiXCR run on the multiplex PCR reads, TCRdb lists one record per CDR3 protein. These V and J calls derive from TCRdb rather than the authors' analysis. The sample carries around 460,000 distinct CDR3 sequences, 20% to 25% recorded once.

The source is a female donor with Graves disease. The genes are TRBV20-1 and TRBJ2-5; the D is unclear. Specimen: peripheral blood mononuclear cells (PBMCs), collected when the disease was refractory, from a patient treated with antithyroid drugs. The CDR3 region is CSAIRSAQETQYF. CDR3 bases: TGCAGTGCTATTCGGTCGGCCCAAGAGACCCAGTACTTC.